This entry lists 13 T cell receptor beta chains sequenced from one sample in a study of human T cells and chemical hapten exposure. Time point indicated: patch test 2, 6 weeks after DPC sensitization. Regarding treatment: therapeutic diphenylcyclopropenone sensitization with weekly scalp DPC. Each CDR3 protein is one row after TCRdb ran MiXCR on the RACE reads. The repertoire includes about 400,000 distinct CDR3 sequences, about 6% of them detected once, and less than 6.5% sits in the top ten. The source material was whole blood, sampled in connection with sensitization to the hapten diphenylcyclopropenone (DPC). The source of these receptors is a woman aged 18-29 years with alopecia areata. Some clones in this sample may be carry-over from other donors' samples.

The sample holds a few counts of this clonotype. J is TRBJ1-4 and V is TRBV12-3 or TRBV12-4; possibly TRBD1 for D (5 bases). The CDR3 runs to 15 residues. Between the trimmed V and J ends, which lost 6 bases and 8 bases, there was a span of 19 bases. As DNA, the CDR3 is TGTGCCAGCAGCTCCCCCGTGGGGGTTGAGGAAAAACTGTTTTTT. Translating it yields CASSSPVGVEEKLFF.

CDR3 coding DNA: TGTGCCAGCAGTTTATTAGGGCAGTCTGGAGAAAAACTGTTTTTT. Its translation is CASSLLGQSGEKLFF. J is TRBJ1-4 and V is TRBV28; no definite D call. The CDR3 contains 15 residues. V lost 1 base, J lost 8 bases, and 14 bases lay in between. Germline-derived CDR1 and CDR2 are MDHEN and SYDVKM.

This sequence joins TRBV5-4 and TRBJ2-1; 11 bases agree with TRBD2. Germline CDR1 reads SGHNT; CDR2 reads YYREEE (reference sequence). J lost 15 bases, V lost 3 bases, and 5 bases had no gene match. The CDR3 length is 12 residues. CDR3 bases: TGTGCCAGCAGCTCAGTAGCGGGGGGGATGTTCTTC. Amino acid sequence: CASSSVAGGMFF.

The sample holds many counts of this clonotype. The V and J genes are TRBV4-1 and TRBJ1-2; D may be TRBD1 (5 bases). The germline gives CDR1 MGHRA, CDR2 YSYEKL. The V end lost 0 bases, the J end lost 7 bases, and 9 bases lay between the germline ends. The CDR3 extends over 13 amino acids. The CDR3 DNA reads as TGCGCCAGCAGCCAAGAGAGAGGGGCTGGCTACACCTTC. Translation: CASSQERGAGYTF.

This clonotype was counted a few times. This chain connects TRBV19 to TRBJ2-2; D not resolved. With 5 bases removed from V and 2 bases from J, the gap between germline ends came to 15 bases. Per the germline V gene, CDR1 is LNHDA and CDR2 is SQIVND (reference sequence). This CDR3 comprises 16 residues. CDR3 sequence reads: CASSSTQAPNTGELFF. The CDR3 DNA reads TGTGCCAGTAGTTCGACCCAGGCACCTAACACCGGGGAGCTGTTTTTT.

The V and J genes are TRBV29-1 and TRBJ2-7; D unresolved. The CDR3 totals 12 residues. Trimming took 4 bases from V and 0 from J, leaving 7 bases between them. Per the germline V gene, CDR1 is SQVTM and CDR2 is ANQGSEA. The CDR3 nucleotides are TGCAGCGTTGCAGAGACCTCCTACGAGCAGTACTTC. It is translated as CSVAETSYEQYF.

The chain links TRBV20-1 to TRBJ2-1; TRBD2 is a possible D gene (5 bases). The V end lost 3 bases, the J end lost 4 bases, and 13 bases lay between the germline ends. The germline V gene has CDR1 DFQATT and CDR2 SNEGSKA (reference sequence). The CDR3 consists of 14 residues. The DNA of the CDR3 is TGCAGTGCTAGCACCCCCGGGGATTACAATGAGCAGTTCTTC. Translated: CSASTPGDYNEQFF.

The V and J genes are TRBV4-1 and TRBJ1-5, with 7 bases that match TRBD1. From germline, CDR1 is MGHRA and CDR2 YSYEKL. The CDR3 extends over 16 amino acids. With V trimmed by 4 bases and J by 2 bases, 8 bases remained unmatched. The chain's CDR3 is CASSPIGQGGNQPQHF. Written as DNA, the CDR3 is TGCGCCAGCAGCCCTATCGGTCAGGGGGGCAATCAGCCCCAGCATTTT.

V and J are TRBV18 and TRBJ1-1; 10 nucleotides match TRBD1. The CDR3 runs to 13 residues. V shed 6 bases and J 11 bases; nucleotides not matched to a gene: 9. Germline CDR1 KGHSH, CDR2 LQKENI. In DNA form, the CDR3 reads TGTGCCAGCTCTCTCGACAGGGGGCAGGGGGCTTTCTTT. Protein sequence: CASSLDRGQGAFF.

This clonotype was seen a few times. The chain has TRBV4-1 and TRBJ1-3, with D uncertain. From germline, CDR1 is MGHRA and CDR2 YSYEKL. The CDR3 is made up of 17 amino acids. V lost 1 base, J lost 0 bases, and 13 bases lay in between. CDR3 in DNA: TGCGCCAGCAGCCAAGTTCAATCAGGAGGCTCTGGAAACACCATATATTTT. It translates to CASSQVQSGGSGNTIYF.

This chain uses TRBV3-1 with TRBJ2-3, with D perhaps TRBD1 or TRBD2 (6 bases each). The V gene lost 2 bases and the J gene lost 8 bases, with 14 bases spanning the gap. The germline gives CDR1 LGHDT, CDR2 YNNKEL (reference sequence). The CDR3 sequence is 14 residues long. In DNA form, the CDR3 reads TGTGCCAGCAGCCAACACAGGGACTCAGGTACGCAGTATTTT. Protein: CASSQHRDSGTQYF.

This chain uses TRBV18 with TRBJ1-4; 9 bases map to TRBD1. V was clipped by 6 bases and J by 5 bases; unmatched bases: 7. The CDR3 totals 15 residues. CDR1 is KGHSH and CDR2 is LQKENI in the germline V gene. The CDR3 DNA reads as TGTGCCAGCTCCACAGACAGGGGGGAGAATGAAAAACTGTTTTTT. Protein: CASSTDRGENEKLFF. Supplemented by reference TRBV18 and TRBJ1-4, the full variable domain reads NAGVMQNPRHLVRRRGQEARLRCSPMKGHSHVYWYRQLPEEGLKFMVYLQKENIIDESGMPKERFSAEFPKEGPSILRIQQVVRGDSAAYFCASSTDRGENEKLFFGSGTQLSVL.

The chain recombines TRBV5-4 with TRBJ1-2, with 7 bases identical to TRBD1. The CDR3 is 15 amino acids. With 5 bases clipped from V and 2 bases from J, the junction kept 9 bases outside the gene matches. The germline V gene has CDR1 SGHNT and CDR2 YYREEE (reference sequence). The CDR3 here is CASSPGQTRNYGYTF. For the CDR3, the DNA is TGTGCCAGCAGTCCGGGACAGACACGAAACTATGGCTACACCTTC. Together with reference TRBV5-4 and TRBJ1-2, the CDR3 gives the full variable domain: ETGVTQSPTHLIKTRGQQVTLRCSSQSGHNTVSWYQQALGQGPQFIFQYYREEENGRGNFPPRFSGLQFPNYSSELNVNALELDDSALYLCASSPGQTRNYGYTFGSGTRLTVV.